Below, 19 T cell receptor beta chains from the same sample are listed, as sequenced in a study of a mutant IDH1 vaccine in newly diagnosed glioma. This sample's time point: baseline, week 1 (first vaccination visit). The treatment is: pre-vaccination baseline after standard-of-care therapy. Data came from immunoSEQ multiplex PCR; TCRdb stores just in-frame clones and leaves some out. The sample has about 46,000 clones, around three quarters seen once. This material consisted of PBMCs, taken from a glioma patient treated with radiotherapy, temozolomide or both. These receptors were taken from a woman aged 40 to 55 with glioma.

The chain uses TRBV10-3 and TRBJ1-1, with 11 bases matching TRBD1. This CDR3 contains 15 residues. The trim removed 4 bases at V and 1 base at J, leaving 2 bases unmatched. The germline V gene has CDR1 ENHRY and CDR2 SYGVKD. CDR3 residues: CAISGGQGGNTEAFF. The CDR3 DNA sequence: TGTGCCATCAGTGGGGGACAGGGGGGGAACACTGAAGCTTTCTTT.

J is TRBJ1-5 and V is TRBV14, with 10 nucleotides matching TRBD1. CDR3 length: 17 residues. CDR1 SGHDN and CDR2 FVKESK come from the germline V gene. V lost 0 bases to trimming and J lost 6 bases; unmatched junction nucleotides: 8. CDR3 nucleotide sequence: TGTGCCAGCAGCCAAGAAAGAGACAGGGGGCTCGGTCAGCCCCAGCATTTT. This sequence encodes CASSQERDRGLGQPQHF.

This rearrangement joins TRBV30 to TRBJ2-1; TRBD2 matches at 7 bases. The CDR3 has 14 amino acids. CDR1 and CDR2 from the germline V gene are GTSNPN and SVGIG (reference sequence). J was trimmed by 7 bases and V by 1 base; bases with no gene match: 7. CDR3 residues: CAWSGLAGGNEQFF. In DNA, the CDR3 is TGTGCCTGGAGTGGACTAGCAGGTGGTAATGAGCAGTTCTTC.

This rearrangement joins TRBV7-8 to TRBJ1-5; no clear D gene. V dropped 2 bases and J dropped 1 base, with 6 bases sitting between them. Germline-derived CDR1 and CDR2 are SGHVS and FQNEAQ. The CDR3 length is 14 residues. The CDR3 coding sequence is TGTGCCAGCAGCTTACTCCGGAGCAATCAGCCCCAGCATTTT. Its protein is CASSLLRSNQPQHF.

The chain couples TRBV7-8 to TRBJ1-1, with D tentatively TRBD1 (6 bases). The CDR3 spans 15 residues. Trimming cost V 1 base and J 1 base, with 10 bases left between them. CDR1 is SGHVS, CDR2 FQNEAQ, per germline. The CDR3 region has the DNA TGTGCCAGCAGCTTAGGGCTACAGGGGAACACTGAAGCTTTCTTT. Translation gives CASSLGLQGNTEAFF.

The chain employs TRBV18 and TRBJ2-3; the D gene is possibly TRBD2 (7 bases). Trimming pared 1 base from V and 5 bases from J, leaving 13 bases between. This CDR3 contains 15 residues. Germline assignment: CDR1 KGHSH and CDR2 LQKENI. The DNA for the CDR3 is TGTGCCAGCTCACCACTTGCGGGGGCTGGAGATACGCAGTATTTT. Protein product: CASSPLAGAGDTQYF. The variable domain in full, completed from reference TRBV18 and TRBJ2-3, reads NAGVMQNPRHLVRRRGQEARLRCSPMKGHSHVYWYRQLPEEGLKFMVYLQKENIIDESGMPKERFSAEFPKEGPSILRIQQVVRGDSAAYFCASSPLAGAGDTQYFGPGTRLTVL.

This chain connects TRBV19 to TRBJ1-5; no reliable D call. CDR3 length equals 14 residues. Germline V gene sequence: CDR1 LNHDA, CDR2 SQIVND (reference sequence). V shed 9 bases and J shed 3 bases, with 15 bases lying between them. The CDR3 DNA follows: TGTGCCAGCACCCCGAATGACTACAATCAGCCCCAGCATTTT. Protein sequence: CASTPNDYNQPQHF.

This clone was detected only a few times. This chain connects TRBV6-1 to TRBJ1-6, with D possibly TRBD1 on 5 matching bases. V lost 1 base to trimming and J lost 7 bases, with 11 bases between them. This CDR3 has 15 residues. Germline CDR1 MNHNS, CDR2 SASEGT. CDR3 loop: CASSEDPGSNSPLHF. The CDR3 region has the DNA TGTGCCAGCAGTGAAGACCCAGGGTCAAATTCACCCCTCCACTTT.

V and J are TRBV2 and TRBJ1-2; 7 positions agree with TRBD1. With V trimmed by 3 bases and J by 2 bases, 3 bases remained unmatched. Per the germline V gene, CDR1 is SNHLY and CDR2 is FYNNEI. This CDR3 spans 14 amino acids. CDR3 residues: CASSETGTNYGYTF. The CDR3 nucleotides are TGTGCCAGCAGTGAGACAGGGACAAACTATGGCTACACCTTC.

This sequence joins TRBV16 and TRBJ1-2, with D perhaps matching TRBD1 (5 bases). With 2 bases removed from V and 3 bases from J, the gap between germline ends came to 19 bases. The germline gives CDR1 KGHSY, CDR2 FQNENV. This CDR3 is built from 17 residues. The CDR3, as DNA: TGTGCCAGCAGCCAAATGGGGACGAGGGGCGCACACTATGGCTACACCTTC. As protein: CASSQMGTRGAHYGYTF.

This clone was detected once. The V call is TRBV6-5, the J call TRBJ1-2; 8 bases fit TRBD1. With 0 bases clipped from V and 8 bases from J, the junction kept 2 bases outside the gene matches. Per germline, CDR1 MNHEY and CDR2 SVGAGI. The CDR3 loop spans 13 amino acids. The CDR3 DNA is TGTGCCAGCAGTTACTCAACAGGGGGAGGCTACACCTTC. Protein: CASSYSTGGGYTF.

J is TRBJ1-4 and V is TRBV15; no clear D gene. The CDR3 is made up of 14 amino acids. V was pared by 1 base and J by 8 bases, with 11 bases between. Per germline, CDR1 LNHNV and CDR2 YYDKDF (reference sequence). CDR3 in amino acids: CATSRATAREKLFF. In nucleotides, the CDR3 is TGTGCCACCAGCAGAGCGACCGCCCGGGAAAAACTGTTTTTT. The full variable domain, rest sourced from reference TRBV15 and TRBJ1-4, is DAMVIQNPRYQVTQFGKPVTLSCSQTLNHNVMYWYQQKSSQAPKLLFHYYDKDFNNEADTPDNFQSRRPNTSFCFLDIRSPGLGDTAMYLCATSRATAREKLFFGSGTQLSVL.

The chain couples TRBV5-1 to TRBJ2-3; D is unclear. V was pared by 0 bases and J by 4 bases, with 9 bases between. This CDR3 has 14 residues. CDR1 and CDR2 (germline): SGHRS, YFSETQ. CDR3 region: CASSLGTSPDTQYF. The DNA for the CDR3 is TGCGCCAGCAGCTTGGGCACGTCCCCAGATACGCAGTATTTT.

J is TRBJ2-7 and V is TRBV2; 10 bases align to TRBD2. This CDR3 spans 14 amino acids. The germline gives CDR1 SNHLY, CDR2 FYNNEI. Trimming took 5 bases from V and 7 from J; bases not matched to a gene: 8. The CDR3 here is CASSPQRGGGEQYF. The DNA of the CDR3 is TGTGCCAGCAGTCCCCAGCGGGGGGGCGGGGAGCAGTACTTC.

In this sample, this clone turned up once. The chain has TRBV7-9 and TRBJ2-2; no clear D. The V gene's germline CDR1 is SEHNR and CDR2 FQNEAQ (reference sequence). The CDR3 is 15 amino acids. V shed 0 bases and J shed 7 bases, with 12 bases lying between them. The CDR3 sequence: CASSLAHEIGGELFF. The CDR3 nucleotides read TGTGCCAGCAGCTTAGCTCATGAAATCGGCGGGGAGCTGTTTTTT.

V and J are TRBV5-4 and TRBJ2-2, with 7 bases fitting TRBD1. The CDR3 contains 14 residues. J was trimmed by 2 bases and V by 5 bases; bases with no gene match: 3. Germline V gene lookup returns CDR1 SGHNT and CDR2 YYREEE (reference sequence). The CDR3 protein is CASRWDSNTGELFF. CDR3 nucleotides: TGTGCCAGCAGATGGGACAGTAACACCGGGGAGCTGTTTTTT.

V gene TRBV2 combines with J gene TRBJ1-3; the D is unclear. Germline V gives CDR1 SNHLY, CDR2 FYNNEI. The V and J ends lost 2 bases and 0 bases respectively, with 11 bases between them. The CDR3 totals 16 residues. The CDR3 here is CASSELRSFSGNTIYF. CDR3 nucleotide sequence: TGTGCCAGCAGTGAACTGCGTTCCTTCTCTGGAAACACCATATATTTT.

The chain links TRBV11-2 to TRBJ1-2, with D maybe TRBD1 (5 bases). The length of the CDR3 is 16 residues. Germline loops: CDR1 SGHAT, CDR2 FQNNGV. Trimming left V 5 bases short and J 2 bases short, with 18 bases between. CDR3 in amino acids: CASSPSKGRPNYGYTF. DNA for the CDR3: TGTGCCAGCAGCCCCAGTAAGGGACGCCCGAACTATGGCTACACCTTC.

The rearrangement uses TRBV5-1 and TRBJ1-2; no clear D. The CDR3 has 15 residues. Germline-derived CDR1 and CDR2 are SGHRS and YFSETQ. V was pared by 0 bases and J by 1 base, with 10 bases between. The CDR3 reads CASSLARGVNYGYTF. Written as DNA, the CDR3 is TGCGCCAGCAGCTTGGCGAGAGGAGTTAACTATGGCTACACCTTC.